This T cell receptor beta chain was retrieved from a study of post-analysis software for immune sequencing data (dated by TCRdb to between 2014 and 2017). General notes on the study: Disease courses on record covered relapsing-remitting, secondary progressive and progressive-relapsing multiple sclerosis, though some patients had no subtype annotation. The multiple sclerosis patient repertoires were compared with more than 9 previously published healthy control repertoires from donors aged about 6 to 26 years. A subset of samples was prepared in parallel using single-end sample barcoding, then pooled and co-amplified after Illumina adapter ligation.

TCR beta repertoires were profiled from peripheral blood of 10 to 15 young patients with multiple sclerosis to demonstrate the VDJtools post-analysis software. The patients with multiple sclerosis were children and adolescents between about 6 and 17 years of age. This clonotype was seen more than once but under ten times. This clone's antigen is unknown. The input lacks base qualities; no much larger clone sits a single base away. The CDR3 goes from the cysteine to the phenylalanine over 15 residues. This entry keeps only the CDR3 DNA: 45 bases, framed from base 1. The CDR1 and CDR2 encoded by the germline V gene are SGHRS and YFSETQ. V loses 0 bases of germline sequence and J loses 2 bases, and the interval between the two ends is 11 bases. Study-wide conclusions, independent of this receptor: Direct clustering with F measure revealed strong co-clustering of samples prepared in the same batch, which led to a batch-effect correction. Significantly higher frequencies in patients than in controls were found for roughly 5 TRBV segments, including TRBV5-6, TRBV5-1 and TRBV20-1. The control group was slightly older than the multiple sclerosis patient group. Normalized Chao1 diversity was significantly lower in multiple sclerosis patients than controls, suggesting substantial peripheral T-cell clonal expansion.

The library was produced with PCR. Sequencing relied on an Illumina HiSeq 2500. Unique molecular identifiers were incorporated into TCR beta cDNA libraries to reduce PCR and sequencing biases. Every 1 to 10 million input T cells yielded roughly 500,000 cDNA molecules, meaning each molecule approximated one T cell. The same protocol used for the earlier healthy control dataset was applied to prepare and sequence the patient libraries. Within a given batch, samples were prepared together, multiplexed and sequenced on the same HiSeq lane. Concerning the study's data processing: Raw barcoded reads were processed with MIGEC, discarding single-read molecular identifier groups before consensus assembly and CDR3 extraction. Clonotype tables were post-analysed with VDJtools, and diversity was normalized by down-sampling all datasets to the smallest sample size. In repertoire overlap clustering, CDR3 amino acid sequences, but not nucleotide sequences, were matched to correct batch-related cross-sample contamination. TCRdb reprocessing: public reads trimmed at Q25 with fastp, clones called with MiXCR, in-frame beta chains kept. Entries that share a CDR3 protein sequence are merged under the most common genes and DNA. The authors' filters were not applied to this entry. Within this sample are more than 500,000 distinct CDR3 sequences, with around 36% of them counted one time only. 4.5% to 7.5% of the sample rests with the top ten.

The specimen sequenced was blood. The TCR comes from a girl aged 2 to 17 with multiple sclerosis. The chain links TRBV5-1 with TRBJ1-2, with TRBD1 perhaps the D gene, on 5 matching bases. The CDR3 protein is CASSLVQGINYGYTF. The DNA is TGCGCCAGCAGCTTGGTCCAGGGTATAAACTATGGCTACACCTTC. The variable domain in full, with residues beyond the CDR3 obtained from the reference TRBV5-1 and TRBJ1-2 genes, is KAGVTQTPRYLIKTRGQQVTLSCSPISGHRSVSWYQQTPGQGLQFLFEYFSETQRNKGNFPGRFSGRQFSNSRSEMNVSTLELGDSALYLCASSLVQGINYGYTFGSGTRLTVV.